The rows below give T cell receptor beta chains drawn from one sample of a study of Ad26.COV2.S vaccination and SARS-CoV-2 variants. The protocol was immunoSEQ multiplex PCR, while the TCRdb copy is restricted to in-frame clones and leaves out a portion. The table lists some 400,000 clones, 75% to 90% of them singletons, with under 2% in the top ten. Here the sequenced sample was peripheral blood, taken in a trial of Ad26.COV2.S vaccine versus placebo. Every receptor here comes from a person between 18 and 60 years old who received the Ad26.COV2.S COVID-19 vaccine or a placebo. Both conserved end residues are part of each CDR3. A D gene is named only where the DNA matches it firmly. The size entry is marked missing in some rows and otherwise reads once, few, many or a size class.

D gene	V gene	J gene	clone size	CDR3 protein	CDR3 DNA
TRBD1	TRBV9	TRBJ1-5	once	CASSEGAGGLGQPQHF	TGTGCCAGCAGCGAGGGGGCAGGGGGCCTAGGTCAGCCCCAGCATTTT
-	TRBV4-3	TRBJ2-6	-	CASRGSITGANVLTF	TGCGCCAGCAGAGGGAGCATCACTGGGGCCAACGTCCTGACTTTC
-	TRBV5-1	TRBJ2-5	-	CASSLLSGSETQYF	TGCGCCAGCAGCTTGTTATCAGGTAGCGAGACCCAGTACTTC
-	TRBV6-5	TRBJ2-7	-	CASSSDRLSYEQYF	TGTGCCAGCAGTTCCGACAGACTCTCCTACGAGCAGTACTTC
-	TRBV7-9	TRBJ2-5	-	CASSPGHLQETQYF	TGTGCCAGCAGCCCTGGACACCTTCAAGAGACCCAGTACTTC
-	TRBV5-4	TRBJ2-5	-	CASSPMGRLETQYF	TGTGCCAGCAGCCCTATGGGTAGGTTAGAGACCCAGTACTTC
-	TRBV11-2	TRBJ2-2	-	CASSLVLGPSGELFF	TGTGCCAGCAGCTTAGTACTAGGCCCCTCCGGGGAGCTGTTTTTT
-	TRBV11-3	TRBJ2-2	-	CASSLVPSSGELFF	TGTGCCAGCAGCTTAGTTCCATCGTCCGGGGAGCTGTTTTTT
TRBD2	TRBV18	TRBJ2-3	-	CASPPSGSRADTQYF	TGTGCCAGCCCCCCTAGCGGGAGTAGGGCAGATACGCAGTATTTT
TRBD2	TRBV4-1	TRBJ2-7	-	CASSHTTSGLYEQYF	TGCGCCAGCAGCCATACAACTAGCGGCCTCTACGAGCAGTACTTC
-	TRBV3-1/TRBV3-2	TRBJ2-3	-	CASSQDATDTQYF	TGTGCCAGCAGCCAAGATGCCACAGATACGCAGTATTTT
-	TRBV6-5	TRBJ1-1	-	CASSYTTGTNEAFF	TGTGCCAGCAGTTACACAACAGGGACGAATGAAGCTTTCTTT
-	TRBV21-1	TRBJ1-4	-	CASTRDRDGPNEKLFF	TGTGCCAGCACCCGGGACAGGGACGGGCCAAATGAAAAACTGTTTTTT
-	TRBV3-1/TRBV3-2	TRBJ2-7	-	CASSHLDISYEQYF	TGTGCCAGCAGCCACCTGGACATTTCCTACGAGCAGTACTTC
TRBD1	TRBV29-1	TRBJ1-2	-	CSAGTGLYNGYTF	TGCAGCGCTGGGACAGGGTTGTACAATGGCTACACCTTC
-	TRBV5-1	TRBJ2-7	-	CASSLSGGSYEQYF	TGCGCCAGCAGCTTGTCCGGGGGCTCCTACGAGCAGTACTTC
TRBD1	TRBV6-5	TRBJ2-7	-	CARRTGGGRRYEQYF	TGTGCCAGGAGGACAGGGGGCGGACGGCGTTACGAGCAGTACTTC
TRBD2	TRBV3-1/TRBV3-2	TRBJ2-7	-	CASSQVGGLAGYEQYF	TGTGCCAGCAGCCAAGTGGGGGGACTAGCGGGCTACGAGCAGTACTTC
TRBD1	TRBV28	TRBJ1-1	-	CASSFSVWQGAGNTEAFF	TGTGCCAGCAGTTTTTCGGTGTGGCAGGGGGCAGGGAACACTGAAGCTTTCTTT
-	TRBV28	TRBJ2-2	-	CASSLWGENTGELFF	TGTGCCAGCAGTTTATGGGGGGAAAACACCGGGGAGCTGTTTTTT
-	TRBV30	TRBJ1-2	-	CAWSVQGGYGYTF	TGTGCCTGGAGTGTACAAGGTGGCTATGGCTACACCTTC
TRBD1	TRBV7-2	TRBJ2-1	-	CASSTDRGQQFF	TGTGCCAGCAGCACCGACAGGGGGCAACAGTTCTTC
TRBD1	TRBV28	TRBJ2-4	once	CASSLGAGQGNIQYF	TGTGCCAGCAGTTTGGGCGCGGGACAGGGGAACATTCAGTACTTC
TRBD2	TRBV19	TRBJ2-1	-	CASSILLAGGPKLEFF	TGTGCCAGTAGTATTCTATTAGCGGGAGGGCCAAAGTTGGAGTTCTTC
TRBD2	TRBV28	TRBJ2-7	-	CASRPWGSGRQVYEQYF	TGTGCCAGCAGGCCATGGGGTAGCGGGAGGCAAGTCTACGAGCAGTACTTC
-	TRBV7-3	TRBJ2-1	-	CASSLTLRPRFF	TGTGCCAGCAGCTTAACGCTGCGCCCCCGGTTCTTC
TRBD1	TRBV27	TRBJ2-1	-	CASSFYGGQGVNEQFF	TGTGCCAGCAGTTTTTATGGAGGACAGGGGGTTAATGAGCAGTTCTTC
-	TRBV29-1	TRBJ2-1	once	CSAEEPSPPRGWNEQFF	TGCAGCGCTGAAGAACCCTCCCCCCCCAGGGGATGGAATGAGCAGTTCTTC